Below are 8 T cell receptor beta chains sequenced from a single sample in a study of monozygotic twins with inflammatory bowel disease. TCRdb derives one entry per CDR3 protein from the 5' RACE reads, leaving out DNA. The sample has some 200,000 distinct CDR3 sequences. Sequencing was performed on blood. The receptors here all came from a human donor with ulcerative colitis or Crohn's disease, or a healthy co-twin of an affected twin (not recorded which).

The chain carries TRBV6-1 and TRBJ1-3. This CDR3 spans 15 amino acids. Germline V lookup: CDR1 MNHNS, CDR2 SASEGT. CDR3 amino acids: CASRADGTSGNTIYF.

V and J are TRBV20-1 and TRBJ1-1; there is no DNA to check the TCRdb D call of TRBD1. The CDR3 covers 13 residues. Looked up from germline, CDR1 is DFQATT and CDR2 is SNEGSKA (reference sequence). The CDR3 loop reads CSANGPGNTEAFF.

The chain joins TRBV7-9 to TRBJ2-7; TCRdb's D gene call, TRBD1, goes unchecked for lack of DNA. Germline CDR1 SEHNR, CDR2 FQNEAQ (reference sequence). The CDR3 length is 14 residues. CDR3: CASSLLPGQTKQYF.

The chain uses TRBV11-2 and TRBJ1-4; TCRdb's D call of TRBD1 is untestable without DNA. There are 16 residues in the CDR3. Germline CDR1 reads SGHAT; CDR2 reads FQNNGV. The CDR3 region is CASRSPRAGLNEKLFF. Complete variable domain (other parts from reference TRBV11-2 and TRBJ1-4): EAGVAQSPRYKIIEKRQSVAFWCNPISGHATLYWYQQILGQGPKLLIQFQNNGVVDDSQLPKDRFSAERLKGVDSTLKIQPAKLEDSAVYLCASRSPRAGLNEKLFFGSGTQLSVL.

This chain links TRBV5-6 with TRBJ2-1; TCRdb proposes TRBD1, but this gene call is untestable without DNA. CDR1 is SGHDT and CDR2 is YYEEEE in the germline V gene. The CDR3 contains 14 residues. CDR3 region: CASSSLGAGDEQFF.

The genes are TRBV7-2 and TRBJ2-3; TCRdb's assignment of TRBD1 cannot be checked, as there is no DNA. The CDR3 is 13 amino acids. Per the germline V gene, CDR1 is SGHTA and CDR2 is FQGNSA. CDR3 amino acids: CASSPGSTDTQYF.

The chain carries TRBV3-1 and TRBJ1-3. This CDR3 contains 16 residues. Germline V CDR1 and CDR2: LGHDT, YNNKEL (reference sequence). The chain's CDR3 is CASSQVRPYSGNTIYF. Variable domain in full (rest from reference TRBV3-1 and TRBJ1-3): DTAVSQTPKYLVTQMGNDKSIKCEQNLGHDTMYWYKQDSKKFLKIMFSYNNKELIINETVPNRFSPKSPDKAHLNLHINSLELGDSAVYFCASSQVRPYSGNTIYFGEGSWLTVV.

This sequence joins TRBV19 and TRBJ2-3. Germline V lookup: CDR1 LNHDA, CDR2 SQIVND (reference sequence). The CDR3 sequence is 15 residues long. The CDR3 loop is CASSMTSGPTDTQYF.